A selection of T cell receptor beta chains follows, all from one sample in a study of CD8 T cells in ankylosing spondylitis. TCRdb redid the calling of the 5' RACE reads with MiXCR, one entry per CDR3 protein. The data hold 150,000 to 200,000 distinct CDR3 sequences, with roughly 18% observed a single time. Sequencing used blood, either unsorted or a sorted T cell fraction (not recorded which). The receptor set was obtained from a male donor aged 5 to 29 with ankylosing spondylitis or in good health (not recorded which). Each CDR3 is given with its conserved first and last residue. The D gene is left open where the match is weak. Rows give clone size only sometimes, using once, few, many, or a class for an expanded clone.

d_gene,j_gene,abundance,v_gene,CDR3aa,CDR3nt
TRBD1,TRBJ1-2,many,TRBV5-1,CASSLGTANYGYTF,TGCGCCAGCAGCTTAGGGACAGCAAACTATGGCTACACCTTC
.,TRBJ1-4,.,TRBV11-3,CASSLVEQKLFF,TGTGCCAGCAGCTTGGTAGAGCAAAAACTGTTTTTT
.,TRBJ1-1,many,TRBV12-3/TRBV12-4,CASRPGSTEAFF,TGTGCCAGCAGACCGGGCAGCACTGAAGCTTTCTTT
.,TRBJ1-5,many,TRBV7-2,CASSLWGKGNQPQHF,TGTGCCAGCAGCTTATGGGGAAAAGGTAATCAGCCCCAGCATTTT
TRBD2,TRBJ2-3,many,TRBV20-1,CSAPGLAGSDTQYF,TGCAGTGCTCCGGGACTAGCGGGTTCTGATACGCAGTATTTT
TRBD2,TRBJ2-1,.,TRBV2,CASSDHGRAAEQFF,TGTGCCAGCAGTGACCACGGGAGGGCCGCTGAGCAGTTCTTC
.,TRBJ1-1,many,TRBV20-1,CSARVGVNTEAFF,TGCAGTGCTAGGGTCGGCGTGAACACTGAAGCTTTCTTT
TRBD2,TRBJ2-7,many,TRBV6-2/TRBV6-3,CASSSPSRGGRPYEQYF,TGTGCCAGCAGTTCACCGTCGCGGGGCGGGAGACCTTACGAGCAGTACTTC
.,TRBJ2-5,once,TRBV7-9,CASRLGAGIETQYF,TGTGCCAGCAGATTAGGGGCAGGGATCGAGACCCAGTACTTC
.,TRBJ2-1,.,TRBV9,CASSVANIVSSSYNEQFF,TGTGCCAGCAGCGTAGCTAATATAGTGTCGAGCTCCTACAATGAGCAGTTCTTC
TRBD1,TRBJ2-7,.,TRBV5-1,CASSLLQGSGYEQYF,TGCGCCAGCAGCTTGTTACAGGGGAGTGGGTACGAGCAGTACTTC
.,TRBJ2-3,many,TRBV6-6,CASSPRLEVDTQYF,TGTGCCAGCAGTCCCCGACTTGAAGTAGATACGCAGTATTTT
.,TRBJ2-4,few,TRBV10-1,CASSEGQLAKNIQYF,TGCGCCAGCAGTGAAGGACAGCTAGCCAAAAACATTCAGTACTTC
.,TRBJ2-1,many,TRBV18,CASSPQALLNNEQFF,TGTGCCAGCTCACCACAGGCCCTCCTAAACAATGAGCAGTTCTTC
TRBD2,TRBJ2-3,once,TRBV29-1,CSVHLAGPSADTQYF,TGCAGCGTTCATCTAGCGGGACCCAGCGCAGATACGCAGTATTTT
.,TRBJ2-2,.,TRBV2,CASSESGMFTGELFF,TGTGCCAGCAGTGAGTCAGGGATGTTCACCGGGGAGCTGTTTTTT
.,TRBJ1-4,many,TRBV12-3/TRBV12-4,CASTYRVTNEKLFF,TGTGCCAGCACCTACAGGGTGACTAATGAAAAACTGTTTTTT